This T cell receptor beta chain appears in the sequencing data of a study of cytomegalovirus exposure and HLA in healthy donors. The length of the CDR3 is 13 residues. Germline-derived CDR1 and CDR2 are MDHEN and SYDVKM. The ends were cut back, 6 bases at V and 1 base at J, with 8 bases in the middle. Method: immunoSEQ multiplex PCR; TCRdb's copy keeps in-frame clones and lacks some. The sample lists some 90,000 clones; 96% were seen once. General observations from the study: Three chains tied to CMV proved CMV antigen-specific in vitro. Both high specificity and high sensitivity reportedly marked the classifier's diagnosis of cytomegalovirus status.

The donors were members of the approximately 130-subject validation cohort (separate from the approximately 670-subject first cohort). As for this clone: Its antigen is currently unknown.

The sequence was obtained from a man aged 18 to 35 in good health and CMV-seronegative. The chain carries TRBV28 and TRBJ2-3; D is ambiguous. Sample: PBMCs. In DNA, the CDR3 is TGTGCCAGCAGCCCCCCAGGCACAGATACGCAGTATTTT. Residues: CASSPPGTDTQYF.